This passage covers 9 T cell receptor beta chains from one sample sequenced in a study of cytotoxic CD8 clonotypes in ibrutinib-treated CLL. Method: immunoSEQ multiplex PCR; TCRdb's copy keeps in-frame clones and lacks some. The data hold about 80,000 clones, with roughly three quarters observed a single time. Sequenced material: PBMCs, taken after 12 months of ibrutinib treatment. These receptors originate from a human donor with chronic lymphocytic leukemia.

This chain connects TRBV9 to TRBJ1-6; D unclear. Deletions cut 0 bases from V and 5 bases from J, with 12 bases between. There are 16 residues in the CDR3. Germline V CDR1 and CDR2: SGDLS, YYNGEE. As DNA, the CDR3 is TGTGCCAGCAGCGTAGCTCGGGAGGTCAATAATTCACCCCTCCACTTT. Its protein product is CASSVAREVNNSPLHF.

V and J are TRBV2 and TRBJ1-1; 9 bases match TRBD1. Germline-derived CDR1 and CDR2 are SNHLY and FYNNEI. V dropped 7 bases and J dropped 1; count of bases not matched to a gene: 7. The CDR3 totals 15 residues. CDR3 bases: TGTGCCAGCACGGGACAGGGACAGCCGAACACTGAAGCTTTCTTT. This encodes CASTGQGQPNTEAFF.

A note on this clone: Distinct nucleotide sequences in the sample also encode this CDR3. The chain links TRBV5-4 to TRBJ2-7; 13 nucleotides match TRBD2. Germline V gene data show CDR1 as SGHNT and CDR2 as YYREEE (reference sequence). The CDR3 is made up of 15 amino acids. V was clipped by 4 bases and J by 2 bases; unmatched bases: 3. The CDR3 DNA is TGTGCCAGCAGCCCCGGGACTAGCGGGACCTACGAGCAGTACTTC. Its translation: CASSPGTSGTYEQYF.

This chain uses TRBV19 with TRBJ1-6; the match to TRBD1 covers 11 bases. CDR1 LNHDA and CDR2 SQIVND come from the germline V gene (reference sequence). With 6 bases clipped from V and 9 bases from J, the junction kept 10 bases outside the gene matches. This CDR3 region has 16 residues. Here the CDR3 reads CASSQPTGTGGSPLHF. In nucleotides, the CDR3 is TGTGCCAGTAGCCAACCCACCGGGACAGGGGGTTCACCCCTCCACTTT.

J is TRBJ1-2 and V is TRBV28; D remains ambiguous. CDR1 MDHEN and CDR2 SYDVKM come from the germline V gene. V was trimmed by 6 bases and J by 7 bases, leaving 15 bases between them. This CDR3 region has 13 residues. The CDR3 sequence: CASSGRFGAGYTF. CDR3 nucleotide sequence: TGTGCCAGCAGCGGTCGTTTCGGTGCTGGCTACACCTTC.

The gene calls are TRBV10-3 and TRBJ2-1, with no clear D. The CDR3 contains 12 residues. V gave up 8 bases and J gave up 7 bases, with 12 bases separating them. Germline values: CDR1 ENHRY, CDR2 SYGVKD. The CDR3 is CAIGGHGNEQFF. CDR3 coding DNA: TGTGCCATCGGCGGCCATGGGAATGAGCAGTTCTTC.

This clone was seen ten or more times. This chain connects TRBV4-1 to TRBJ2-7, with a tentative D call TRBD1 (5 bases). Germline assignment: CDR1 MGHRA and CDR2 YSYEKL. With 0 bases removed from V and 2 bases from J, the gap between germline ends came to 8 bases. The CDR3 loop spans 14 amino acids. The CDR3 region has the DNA TGCGCCAGCAGCCAAGAGGCAGGGCCCTACGAGCAGTACTTC. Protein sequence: CASSQEAGPYEQYF.

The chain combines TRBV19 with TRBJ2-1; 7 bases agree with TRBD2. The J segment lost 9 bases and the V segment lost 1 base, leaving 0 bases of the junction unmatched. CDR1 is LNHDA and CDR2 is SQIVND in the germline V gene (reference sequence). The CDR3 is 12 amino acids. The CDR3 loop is CASSIGGGEQFF. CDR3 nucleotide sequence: TGTGCCAGTAGTATAGGGGGGGGTGAGCAGTTCTTC.

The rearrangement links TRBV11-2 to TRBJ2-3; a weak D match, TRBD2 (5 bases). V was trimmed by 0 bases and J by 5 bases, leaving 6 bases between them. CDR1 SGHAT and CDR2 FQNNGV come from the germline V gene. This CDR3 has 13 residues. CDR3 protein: CASSLDGLDTQYF. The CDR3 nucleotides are TGTGCCAGCAGCTTAGACGGACTAGATACGCAGTATTTT.